This T cell receptor beta chain was sequenced during a study of T cell repertoires in cytomegalovirus infection. One entry per CDR3 protein, called by TCRdb with MiXCR from the reads. This table holds fewer than 150,000 distinct CDR3 sequences, 30% to 35% found once. Germline V CDR1 and CDR2: SGHTA, FQGNSA. This CDR3 is 15 amino acids long. The V and J ends lost 5 bases and 3 bases, in that order; junction bases with no gene match: 10. Only a few counts were recorded for this clonotype. Its antigen is not identified. This specimen was CD8+ T cells from cultured PBMCs, taken from culture after CMV antigen stimulation. This receptor was identified in a human donor in good health (CMV status not recorded). Some clones in this sample may be carry-over from other donors' samples. The rearrangement uses TRBV7-2 and TRBJ2-7; TRBD1 aligns across 7 bases. DNA for the CDR3: TGTGCCAGCAGCCCGGACGGACAGGCCCTCTACGAGCAGTACTTC. Its translation: CASSPDGQALYEQYF.